One and the same sample provided the 15 T cell receptor beta chains below, sequenced in a study of beta chain features in type 1 diabetes. The isolated RNA, all of it, was reverse transcribed, so expressed TCRB transcripts were what got sequenced. Profiled with immunoSEQ multiplex PCR; TCRdb holds only in-frame clones, not every one. This sample has 350,000 to 450,000 clones, with more than 13% found just once. Specimen: naive CD4+ T cells from blood. The receptors here all came from a woman in her late teens or twenties in good health.

This clone was seen only a few times. The chain couples TRBV7-2 to TRBJ2-7; 9 bases are shared with TRBD1. The ends lost 5 bases at V and 3 bases at J; junction bases unmatched: 5. CDR1 and CDR2 (germline): SGHTA, FQGNSA. The CDR3 totals 14 residues. CDR3 sequence reads: CASSRTGGVYEQYF. The CDR3 nucleotides read TGTGCCAGCAGCCGAACAGGGGGCGTCTACGAGCAGTACTTC.

J is TRBJ2-7 and V is TRBV29-1, with TRBD1 as a possible D gene (6 bases). CDR1 and CDR2 from the germline V gene are SQVTM and ANQGSEA. V was clipped by 4 bases and J by 5 bases, with 12 bases between them. The CDR3 runs 12 residues. Written as DNA, the CDR3 is TGCAGCGTTGGTGTACAGGGTGACGAGCAGTACTTC. This encodes CSVGVQGDEQYF.

V and J are TRBV2 and TRBJ1-1, with D perhaps TRBD1 (5 bases). Germline V lookup: CDR1 SNHLY, CDR2 FYNNEI. Trimming took 6 bases from V and 3 from J, leaving 17 bases between them. The CDR3 is made up of 15 amino acids. This chain's CDR3 is CASRPNRGTDTEAFF. CDR3 nucleotide sequence: TGTGCCAGCAGGCCAAATAGGGGTACGGACACTGAAGCTTTCTTT.

This chain's CDR3 is CASSLYKAGGVTGELFF. The CDR3 nucleotides are TGTGCCAGCAGCTTGTACAAAGCGGGAGGGGTTACCGGGGAGCTGTTTTTT. J is TRBJ2-2 and V is TRBV5-4; TRBD2 matches at 10 bases. CDR1 is SGHNT, CDR2 YYREEE, per germline (reference sequence). The CDR3 totals 17 residues. V shed 1 base and J 5 bases; nucleotides not matched to a gene: 8.

This clone was seen a handful of times. The genes are TRBV19 and TRBJ1-3; D call uncertain. V was clipped by 5 bases and J by 0 bases, with 8 bases between them. This CDR3 is built from 14 residues. The germline V gene has CDR1 LNHDA and CDR2 SQIVND (reference sequence). The CDR3 spells CASSQDNSGNTIYF. CDR3 nucleotide sequence: TGTGCCAGTAGTCAGGATAACTCTGGAAACACCATATATTTT.

The chain couples TRBV27 to TRBJ1-2, with D maybe TRBD1 (6 bases). Germline V gives CDR1 MNHEY, CDR2 SMNVEV (reference sequence). The germline V and J ends were trimmed by 2 bases and 4 bases, with 17 bases remaining between them. CDR3 length equals 16 residues. The CDR3 region is CASSLAVRGHGYGYTF. In DNA, the CDR3 is TGTGCCAGCAGTTTAGCGGTCCGGGGACACGGCTATGGCTACACCTTC.

This chain links TRBV7-9 with TRBJ2-7; D may be TRBD2 (5 bases). Germline assignment: CDR1 SEHNR and CDR2 FQNEAQ (reference sequence). This CDR3 region has 16 residues. The V gene lost 1 base and the J gene lost 5 bases, with 18 bases spanning the gap. Written as DNA, the CDR3 is TGTGCCAGCAGCTTAGTTTACAAGCGGACGGGCAACGAGCAGTACTTC. It specifies CASSLVYKRTGNEQYF.

The V call is TRBV7-3, the J call TRBJ1-2; 11 bases agree with TRBD1. Per the germline V gene, CDR1 is SGHTA and CDR2 is FQGTGA. CDR3 length: 15 residues. V dropped 5 bases and J dropped 7; count of bases not matched to a gene: 9. CDR3 residues: CASSPGSGQGVGYTF. The CDR3, as DNA: TGTGCCAGCAGCCCGGGGTCGGGACAGGGGGTTGGCTACACCTTC.

This clone was seen more than once but under ten times. This chain uses TRBV27 with TRBJ2-5; TRBD1 is a possible D gene (5 bases). In germline, CDR1 is MNHEY, CDR2 SMNVEV (reference sequence). The CDR3 runs 15 residues. V shed 5 bases and J shed 0 bases, with 13 bases lying between them. The CDR3, as DNA: TGTGCCAGCAGTACAAGACAGCCGTACCAAGAGACCCAGTACTTC. Translating it yields CASSTRQPYQETQYF.

The rearrangement uses TRBV13 and TRBJ2-3, with D perhaps TRBD2 (5 bases). In germline, CDR1 is PRHDT, CDR2 FYEKMQ (reference sequence). CDR3 size: 12 residues. V lost 4 bases and J 11 bases, leaving 13 bases between the germline ends. The CDR3 nucleotides read TGTGCCAGCAGCTGGAGCCCCGGAGGGCAGTATTTT. Protein product: CASSWSPGGQYF.

This clone was observed a few times. The rearrangement links TRBV5-1 to TRBJ2-7; 13 bases line up with TRBD2. The germline CDR1 and CDR2 sequences are SGHRS and YFSETQ. CDR3 length: 18 amino acids. The J segment lost 3 bases and the V segment lost 2 bases, leaving 11 bases of the junction unmatched. The CDR3 region is CASSLGGLAGARDYEQYF. The CDR3 DNA is TGCGCCAGCAGCTTAGGTGGACTAGCGGGAGCCAGGGACTACGAGCAGTACTTC.

As regards this clone: The sample carries other DNA sequences with the same CDR3. This chain uses TRBV30 with TRBJ1-5; 7 bases align to TRBD1. Germline CDR1 GTSNPN, CDR2 SVGIG (reference sequence). The CDR3 is made up of 14 amino acids. With V trimmed by 2 bases and J by 1 base, 2 bases remained unmatched. CDR3 bases: TGTGCCTGGAGTCGACAGGGCAGCAATCAGCCCCAGCATTTT. The encoded protein is CAWSRQGSNQPQHF. Filled out from reference TRBV30 and TRBJ1-5, the complete variable domain reads SQTIHQWPATLVQPVGSPLSLECTVEGTSNPNLYWYRQAAGRGLQLLFYSVGIGQISSEVPQNLSASRPQDRQFILSSKKLLLSDSGFYLCAWSRQGSNQPQHFGDGTRLSIL.

The chain carries TRBV29-1 and TRBJ2-1; 8 bases map to TRBD2. The V gene's germline CDR1 is SQVTM and CDR2 ANQGSEA. The CDR3 has 15 residues. Losses at the gene ends were 4 bases for V and 6 bases for J; bases not matched to a gene: 11. CDR3 sequence: CSVGGTGGLGNEQFF. The CDR3 bases are TGCAGCGTTGGAGGCACGGGAGGGCTCGGCAATGAGCAGTTCTTC.

This sequence joins TRBV14 and TRBJ2-7, with TRBD2 as a possible D gene (5 bases). CDR3 length: 16 amino acids. Germline CDR1 SGHDN, CDR2 FVKESK. The V end was cut by 0 bases, the J end by 5 bases, with 17 bases between. The CDR3 DNA is TGTGCCAGCAGCCAAGAATCACTAGGGCGGTTCCACGAGCAGTACTTC. Amino acid sequence: CASSQESLGRFHEQYF. Filled out from reference TRBV14 and TRBJ2-7, the complete variable domain reads EAGVTQFPSHSVIEKGQTVTLRCDPISGHDNLYWYRRVMGKEIKFLLHFVKESKQDESGMPNNRFLAERTGGTYSTLKVQPAELEDSGVYFCASSQESLGRFHEQYFGPGTRLTVT.

The CDR3 DNA is TGTGCCAGCAGTCCCTCAGGGTCCTTGAACACTGAAGCTTTCTTT. As protein: CASSPSGSLNTEAFF. The gene calls are TRBV6-5 and TRBJ1-1; a possible D gene is TRBD1 (5 bases). V gave up 5 bases and J gave up 0 bases, with 13 bases separating them. CDR3 length: 15 residues. CDR1 and CDR2 from the germline V gene are MNHEY and SVGAGI.